This TCR beta chain was recorded in a study of blood T cell repertoires in COVID-19. Across the study: The origin of the acute and convalescent COVID-19 samples was the United States, Italy and Spain. Sample material is recorded as cDNA or gDNA derived from T cells, B-cell-depleted T cells, or PBMCs.

In the source study's methods: Reference gene primer amplification in the assay estimated nucleated cell counts. Clones were sequenced by immunoSEQ multiplex PCR, and TCRdb holds only the in-frame ones, with some missing. The V and J calls and clone size were taken over from that table, and D and trimming were inferred from the DNA. The profile shows about 180,000 clones, approximately 86% of them singletons. Germline lookup yields CDR1 SGHDN and CDR2 FVKESK. The CDR3 covers 16 residues. Trimming removed 1 base from V and 0 bases from J, with 10 bases in between. The clonotype comes from a woman aged 25-40 years with active or convalescent COVID-19. Sequencing was performed on peripheral blood. The chain joins TRBV14 to TRBJ2-1; D remains ambiguous. The CDR3 sequence: CASSQVGFHSYNEQFF. As DNA, the CDR3 is TGTGCCAGCAGCCAAGTGGGCTTTCACTCCTACAATGAGCAGTTCTTC.